The 12 T cell receptor beta chains below all came from one sample that was sequenced in a study of regulatory T cells in long-lasting Graves disease. Building of the TCR beta libraries involved iRepertoire HTBI primers and Arm-PCR of CDR3 regions. MiXCR was run by TCRdb on the multiplex PCR reads, yielding one entry per CDR3 protein. The sample holds 700,000 or so distinct CDR3 sequences; around 30% are singletons and the top ten take roughly 40%. The time point denotes: persistent/refractory GD, antithyroid drugs over 5 years with positive TRAb. Scientists built the TCR library using RNA that was extracted from PBMCs. The sequenced sample was peripheral blood mononuclear cells (PBMCs), obtained when the disease was refractory, from a patient treated with antithyroid drugs. All receptors derive from a female donor with Graves disease.

The rearrangement links TRBV2 to TRBJ1-4; 7 bases are shared with TRBD1. Germline trimming cut 6 bases from V and 2 bases from J; bases unmatched to any gene: 6. This CDR3 is built from 15 residues. Germline V CDR1 and CDR2: SNHLY, FYNNEI. The CDR3: CASRETGFTNEKLFF. For the CDR3, the DNA is TGTGCCAGCAGGGAGACAGGGTTCACTAATGAAAAACTGTTTTTT.

This clonotype was recorded many times. The chain employs TRBV6-5 and TRBJ1-1; D might be TRBD1 (5 bases). In germline, CDR1 is MNHEY, CDR2 SVGAGI. The V gene lost 2 bases and the J gene lost 10 bases, with 17 bases spanning the gap. The CDR3 contains 14 residues. CDR3 region: CASSYPAGSKTAFF. DNA of the CDR3: TGTGCCAGCAGTTACCCGGCAGGGAGTAAAACAGCTTTCTTT.

The chain employs TRBV6-1 and TRBJ2-7; D may be TRBD1 (6 bases). The germline V gene has CDR1 MNHNS and CDR2 SASEGT. Between the trimmed V and J ends, which lost 2 bases and 5 bases, there was a span of 10 bases. CDR3 length: 13 residues. The CDR3 DNA sequence: TGTGCCAGCAGTGAACGACAGGCTAACGAGCAGTACTTC. This translates into CASSERQANEQYF.

This clonotype came up many times. This chain joins TRBV20-1 and TRBJ2-4, with TRBD1 matching 7 bases. This CDR3 is 13 amino acids long. Germline V gene data show CDR1 as DFQATT and CDR2 as SNEGSKA (reference sequence). V dropped 0 bases and J dropped 7; count of bases not matched to a gene: 3. CDR3 sequence: CSARETGTNIQYF. For the CDR3, the DNA is TGCAGTGCTAGAGAGACAGGGACCAACATTCAGTACTTC.

This clonotype occurred once. The rearrangement joins TRBV6-1 to TRBJ1-5; 9 bases are shared with TRBD1. Germline trimming cut 6 bases from V and 3 bases from J; bases unmatched to any gene: 12. The CDR3 extends over 17 amino acids. Germline-derived CDR1 and CDR2 are MNHNS and SASEGT. The CDR3 is CASSPGQGMSPNQPQHF. CDR3 DNA: TGTGCCAGCAGCCCGGGACAGGGAATGAGCCCCAATCAGCCCCAGCATTTT.

This clonotype was counted many times. The chain uses TRBV12-3 or TRBV12-4 and TRBJ1-5; D is uncertain. V shed 2 bases and J shed 1 base, with 15 bases lying between them. This CDR3 has 17 amino acids. The CDR3: CASSLSIGGWSNQPQHF. CDR3 bases: TGTGCCAGCAGTTTAAGCATTGGTGGGTGGAGCAATCAGCCCCAGCATTTT.

CDR3 sequence (DNA): TGTGCCAGCAGTTACTCCGGACTAGCGGGGGGGCTCAAGTACGAGCAGTACTTC. Encoded protein: CASSYSGLAGGLKYEQYF. The chain combines TRBV6-9 with TRBJ2-7; 15 bases fit TRBD2. This CDR3 region has 18 residues. Per germline, CDR1 MNHGY and CDR2 SVAAGI. Trimming removed 3 bases from V and 4 bases from J; junction bases left unmatched: 10.

The chain carries TRBV3-1 and TRBJ1-1; no definite D call. V dropped 2 bases and J dropped 1 base, with 11 bases sitting between them. The germline gives CDR1 LGHDT, CDR2 YNNKEL (reference sequence). The CDR3 has 15 residues. CDR3 bases: TGTGCCAGCAGCCAATTCTTTCGAGAGAACACTGAAGCTTTCTTT. As protein: CASSQFFRENTEAFF.

This chain joins TRBV6-5 and TRBJ2-7, with D maybe TRBD1 (6 bases). The V end was cut by 4 bases, the J end by 3 bases, with 13 bases between. Per the germline V gene, CDR1 is MNHEY and CDR2 is SVGAGI. The CDR3 has 14 amino acids. The chain's CDR3 is CASSSATGYYEQYF. The DNA for the CDR3 is TGTGCCAGCAGTTCGGCGACAGGCTACTACGAGCAGTACTTC.

This clonotype came up many times. The CDR3 here is CASSHGQGYNSPLHF. Written as DNA, the CDR3 is TGTGCCAGCAGCCACGGACAGGGATATAATTCACCCCTCCACTTT. The rearrangement links TRBV2 to TRBJ1-6, with 8 bases identical to TRBD1. This CDR3 is built from 15 residues. The junction had 5 bases not matched to a gene; V was cut back by 6 bases and J by 4 bases. The germline V gene has CDR1 SNHLY and CDR2 FYNNEI.

V usage is TRBV5-1 and J usage is TRBJ1-2; TRBD1 agrees at 10 bases. The ends lost 4 bases at V and 6 bases at J; junction bases unmatched: 12. The CDR3 extends over 16 amino acids. From germline, CDR1 is SGHRS and CDR2 YFSETQ. The chain's CDR3 is CASSGIPGQGSNGYTF. In DNA, the CDR3 is TGCGCCAGCAGCGGAATTCCGGGACAGGGGTCCAATGGCTACACCTTC.

This clonotype was counted a few times. The rearrangement joins TRBV25-1 to TRBJ1-4; D remains unclear. The V end lost 1 base, the J end lost 8 bases, and 8 bases lay between the germline ends. The CDR3 runs 13 residues. Germline CDR1 and CDR2: MGHDK and SYGVNS. The CDR3: CASSESGSEKLFF. The CDR3 bases are TGTGCCAGCAGTGAATCGGGTTCAGAAAAACTGTTTTTT.